Following are 9 T cell receptor beta chains from one sample sequenced in a study of neurological immune-mediated disorders. TCRdb redid the calling of the 5' RACE reads with MiXCR, one entry per CDR3 protein. The sample has about 49,000 distinct CDR3 sequences; roughly 8.3% are singletons. Time point described: longitudinal time-point 3. The source material was PBMCs. The receptors come from a middle-aged woman in good health.

This clonotype was seen at least ten times. The V call is TRBV7-2, the J call TRBJ1-3; D is perhaps TRBD1 (6 bases). V was shortened by 1 base and J by 5 bases, with 9 bases between the two germline ends. Germline CDR1 SGHTA, CDR2 FQGNSA. The CDR3 is 14 amino acids. The CDR3 here is CASSLGGTRNTIYF. The CDR3 DNA reads TGTGCCAGCAGCTTAGGGGGGACACGAAACACCATATATTTT.

This clonotype came up once. Its ends do not fully match the called genes, so a read error is possible. This chain links TRBV6-5 with TRBJ1-1, with TRBD1 identical over 10 bases. This CDR3 has 14 amino acids. The V gene's germline CDR1 is MNHEY and CDR2 SVGAGI. The CDR3 sequence is CAGSKDRGNTGAFF. DNA of the CDR3: TGTGCCGGCAGTAAGGACAGGGGGAACACTGGAGCTTTCTTT.

The chain combines TRBV5-1 with TRBJ1-1; the match to TRBD1 covers 7 bases. The CDR3 is 17 amino acids. With 0 bases clipped from V and 6 bases from J, the junction kept 14 bases outside the gene matches. CDR1 and CDR2 (germline): SGHRS, YFSETQ. The CDR3 loop reads CASSLGRGTSQGAEAFF. The CDR3, as DNA: TGCGCCAGCAGCTTGGGACGCGGAACCTCTCAGGGGGCTGAAGCTTTCTTT.

This clonotype came up many times. This chain links TRBV7-2 with TRBJ2-1; weak D call: TRBD2 (6 bases). CDR1 and CDR2 from the germline V gene are SGHTA and FQGNSA. CDR3 length equals 13 residues. Trimming cost V 1 base and J 6 bases, with 7 bases left between them. CDR3 sequence (DNA): TGTGCCAGCAGCTTAGAGGGAGGCAATGAGCAGTTCTTC. It specifies CASSLEGGNEQFF.

This clonotype was observed a handful of times. A much more abundant neighbour one base away suggests this may be a read error. V gene TRBV6-5 combines with J gene TRBJ2-7, with 14 positions matching TRBD2. The CDR3 spans 17 residues. Germline V gene lookup returns CDR1 MNHEY and CDR2 SVGAGI. CDR3 protein: CPSSYSGLAGEFYEQYF. CDR3 coding DNA: TGTCCCAGCAGTTACTCGGGACTAGCGGGAGAGTTCTACGAGCAGTACTTC.

At least ten counts were recorded for this clonotype. This CDR3 reads CASSPTGAENTEAFF. DNA for the CDR3: TGTGCCAGCAGCCCGACAGGGGCTGAGAACACTGAAGCTTTCTTT. The chain uses TRBV7-2 and TRBJ1-1, with TRBD1 matching 8 bases. Looked up from germline, CDR1 is SGHTA and CDR2 is FQGNSA. V lost 5 bases to trimming and J lost 1 base; unmatched junction nucleotides: 6. The CDR3 spans 15 residues.

This clonotype has a count of ten or more. This chain uses TRBV12-3 or TRBV12-4 with TRBJ1-3, with no clear D. This CDR3 spans 11 amino acids. V shed 10 bases and J shed 4 bases, with 8 bases lying between them. As DNA, the CDR3 is TGTGCCATCCTCCAAGGAAACACCATATATTTT. Protein product: CAILQGNTIYF.

This clonotype has more than one count but fewer than ten. The chain uses TRBV7-2 and TRBJ2-7, with a tentative D call TRBD2 (8 bases). V dropped 4 bases and J dropped 5 bases, with 18 bases sitting between them. The germline CDR1 and CDR2 sequences are SGHTA and FQGNSA. This CDR3 region has 15 residues. This CDR3 is CASSSQGGTRDEQYF. CDR3 in DNA: TGTGCCAGCAGCTCCCAGGGGGGGACTAGAGACGAGCAGTACTTC.

This clonotype was recorded many times. The chain links TRBV10-3 to TRBJ1-6, with TRBD1 identical over 8 bases. Germline V gene data show CDR1 as ENHRY and CDR2 as SYGVKD. This CDR3 comprises 15 residues. V lost 6 bases, J lost 3 bases, and 4 bases stayed unmatched. CDR3 sequence (DNA): TGTGCCATCAGCGGGACAGGATACTATAATTCACCCCTCCACTTT. Amino acid sequence: CAISGTGYYNSPLHF.